This paragraph reports one TCR beta chain. Original data processing: Reference gene primer amplification gave estimated nucleated cell counts. Only in-frame clones appear in the TCRdb table, and some are missing; sequencing was by immunoSEQ multiplex PCR. The V and J calls and clone size are taken from that table; D and trimming were inferred from the DNA. Of 150,000 or so clones listed, about 90% were seen once; the top ten hold 0.55%. The data belong to a study of blood T cell repertoires in COVID-19. Study in general: Researchers got acute and convalescent COVID-19 samples from the United States, Italy and Spain. T cells, B-cell-depleted T cells, or PBMCs supplied cDNA or gDNA.

The CDR3 sequence is 13 residues long. Germline CDR1 is LGHDT and CDR2 is YNNKEL (reference sequence). V lost 4 bases and J 2 bases, leaving 7 bases between the germline ends. This receptor was obtained from a man in his fifties with acute or convalescent COVID-19. The rearrangement links TRBV3-1 (or the pseudogene TRBV3-2) to TRBJ2-3, with D perhaps matching TRBD1 (5 bases). Sequencing used peripheral blood. This chain's CDR3 is CASSPGITDTQYF. In DNA, the CDR3 is TGTGCCAGCAGCCCAGGGATCACAGATACGCAGTATTTT.